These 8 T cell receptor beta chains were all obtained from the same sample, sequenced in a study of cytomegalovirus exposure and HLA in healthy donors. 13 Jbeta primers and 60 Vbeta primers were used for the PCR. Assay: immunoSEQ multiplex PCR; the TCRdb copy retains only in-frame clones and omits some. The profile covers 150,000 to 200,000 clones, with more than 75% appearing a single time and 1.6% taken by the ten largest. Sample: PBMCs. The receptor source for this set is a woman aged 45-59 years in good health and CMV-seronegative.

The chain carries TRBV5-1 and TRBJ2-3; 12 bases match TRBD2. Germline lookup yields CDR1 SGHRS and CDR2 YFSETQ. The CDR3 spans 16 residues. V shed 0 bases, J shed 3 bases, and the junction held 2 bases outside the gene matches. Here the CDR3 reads CASSLVGTSGTDTQYF. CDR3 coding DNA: TGCGCCAGCAGCTTGGTCGGGACTAGCGGGACAGATACGCAGTATTTT.

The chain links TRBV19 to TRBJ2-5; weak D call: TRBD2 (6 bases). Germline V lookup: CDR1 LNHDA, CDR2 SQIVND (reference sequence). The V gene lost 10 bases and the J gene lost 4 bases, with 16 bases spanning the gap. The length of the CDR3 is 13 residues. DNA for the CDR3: TGTGCCACCTCCTTTAGCGGTGGAGAGACCCAGTACTTC. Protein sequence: CATSFSGGETQYF.

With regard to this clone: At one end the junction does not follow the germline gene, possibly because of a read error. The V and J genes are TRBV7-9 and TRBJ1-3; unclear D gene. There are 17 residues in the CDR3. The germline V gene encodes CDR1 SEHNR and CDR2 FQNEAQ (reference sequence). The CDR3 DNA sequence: TGTTCCAGCAGACCCCCGTGGAGGAGCAGCGTAGGAAACACCATATATTTT. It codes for CSSRPPWRSSVGNTIYF.

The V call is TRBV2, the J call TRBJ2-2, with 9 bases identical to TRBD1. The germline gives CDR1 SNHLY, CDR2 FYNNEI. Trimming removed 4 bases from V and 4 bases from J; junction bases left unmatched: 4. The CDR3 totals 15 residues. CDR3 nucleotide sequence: TGTGCCAGCAGTGGTCCGACAGGGGGCACCGGGGAGCTGTTTTTT. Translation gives CASSGPTGGTGELFF.

The CDR3 DNA reads TGTGCCAGCAGCTTGGGTCAGGGGAGTGGGGGTCAGCCCCAGCATTTT. Translation: CASSLGQGSGGQPQHF. V is TRBV5-6 and J is TRBJ1-5, with TRBD1 as a possible D gene (6 bases). The CDR3 sequence is 16 residues long. Per the germline V gene, CDR1 is SGHDT and CDR2 is YYEEEE. V dropped 0 bases and J dropped 6 bases, with 16 bases sitting between them.

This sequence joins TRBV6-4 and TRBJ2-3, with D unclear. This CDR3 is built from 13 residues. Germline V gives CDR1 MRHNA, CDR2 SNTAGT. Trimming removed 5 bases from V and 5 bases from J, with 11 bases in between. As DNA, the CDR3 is TGTGCCAGCAGTAACGGTTTAAAAGATACGCAGTATTTT. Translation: CASSNGLKDTQYF.

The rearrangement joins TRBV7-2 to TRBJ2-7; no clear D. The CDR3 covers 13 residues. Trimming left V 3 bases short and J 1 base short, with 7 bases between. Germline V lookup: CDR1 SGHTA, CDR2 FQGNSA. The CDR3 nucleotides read TGTGCCAGCAGCTTTCCGGGTTCCTACGAGCAGTACTTC. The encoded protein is CASSFPGSYEQYF.

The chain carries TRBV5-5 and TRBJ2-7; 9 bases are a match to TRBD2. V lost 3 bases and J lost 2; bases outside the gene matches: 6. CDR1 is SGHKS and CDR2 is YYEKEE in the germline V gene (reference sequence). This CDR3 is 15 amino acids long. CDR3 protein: CASSWGLAGAYEQYF. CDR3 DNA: TGTGCCAGCAGCTGGGGACTAGCAGGAGCCTACGAGCAGTACTTC.